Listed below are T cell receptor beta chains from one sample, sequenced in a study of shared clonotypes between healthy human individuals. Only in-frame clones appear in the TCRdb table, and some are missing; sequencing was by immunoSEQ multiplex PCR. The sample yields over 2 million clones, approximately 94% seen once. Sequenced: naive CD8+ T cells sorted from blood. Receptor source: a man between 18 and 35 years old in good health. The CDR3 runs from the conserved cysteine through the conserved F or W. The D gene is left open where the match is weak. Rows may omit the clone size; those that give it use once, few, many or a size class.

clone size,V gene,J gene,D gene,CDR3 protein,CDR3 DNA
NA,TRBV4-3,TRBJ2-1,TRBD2,CASSQVAGAGRGNEQFF,TGCGCCAGCAGCCAAGTAGCGGGAGCCGGTCGGGGCAATGAGCAGTTCTTC
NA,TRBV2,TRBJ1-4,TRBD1,CASRELRGQSNEKLFF,TGTGCCAGCAGAGAATTAAGGGGACAGTCGAATGAAAAACTGTTTTTT
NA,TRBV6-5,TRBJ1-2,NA,CASSQGLYGYTF,TGTGCCAGCAGCCAAGGGTTATATGGCTACACCTTC
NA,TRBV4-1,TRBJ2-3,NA,CATPPGHLGGDTQYF,TGCGCCACCCCCCCGGGACACCTAGGTGGAGATACGCAGTATTTT
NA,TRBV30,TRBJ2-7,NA,CAWSSGVSAEQYF,TGTGCCTGGAGTTCGGGGGTATCGGCCGAGCAGTACTTC
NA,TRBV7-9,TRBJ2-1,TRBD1,CASSLGTGNNEQFF,TGTGCCAGCAGCTTGGGGACAGGTAACAATGAGCAGTTCTTC
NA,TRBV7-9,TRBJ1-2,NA,CASSLAGSNYGYTF,TGTGCCAGCAGCTTAGCGGGTTCTAACTATGGCTACACCTTC
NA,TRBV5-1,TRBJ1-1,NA,CASSLGGYNTEAFF,TGCGCCAGCAGCTTGGGGGGCTACAACACTGAAGCTTTCTTT
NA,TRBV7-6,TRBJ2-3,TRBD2,CASSLWRGGTDTQYF,TGTGCCAGCAGCTTATGGCGGGGGGGCACAGATACGCAGTATTTT
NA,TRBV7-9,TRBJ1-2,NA,CASSGSRGEGYYGYTF,TGTGCCAGCAGCGGATCGAGGGGGGAGGGTTACTATGGCTACACCTTC
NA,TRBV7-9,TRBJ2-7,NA,CASSQSSEPTGEQYF,TGTGCCAGCAGCCAGTCTAGCGAGCCTACGGGGGAGCAGTACTTC
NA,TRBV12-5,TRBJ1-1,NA,CASGVRGNTEAFF,TGTGCTAGTGGGGTTAGGGGCAACACTGAAGCTTTCTTT
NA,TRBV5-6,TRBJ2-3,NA,CASSSGLSTDTQYF,TGTGCCAGCAGCTCGGGGCTTAGCACAGATACGCAGTATTTT
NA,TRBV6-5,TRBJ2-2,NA,CASSYSSPGYTGELFF,TGTGCCAGCAGTTACTCGAGCCCAGGCTATACCGGGGAGCTGTTTTTT
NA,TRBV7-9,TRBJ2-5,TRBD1,CASSSPVGTEETQYF,TGTGCCAGCAGTTCACCCGTGGGGACAGAAGAGACCCAGTACTTC
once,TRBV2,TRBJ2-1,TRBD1,CASKQGAIYNEQFF,TGTGCCAGCAAGCAGGGGGCCATCTACAATGAGCAGTTCTTC
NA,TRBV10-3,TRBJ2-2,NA,CAISEGGGANTGELFF,TGTGCCATCAGTGAAGGAGGCGGGGCGAACACCGGGGAGCTGTTTTTT
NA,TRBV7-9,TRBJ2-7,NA,CASSLGRLGEQYF,TGTGCCAGCAGCTTAGGGCGCCTAGGGGAGCAGTACTTC
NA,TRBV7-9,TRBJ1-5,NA,CASSPGANQPQHF,TGTGCCAGCAGCCCGGGGGCCAATCAGCCCCAGCATTTT
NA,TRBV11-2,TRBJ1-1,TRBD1,CASSPGTGLTEAFF,TGTGCCAGCAGCCCGGGGACAGGGCTTACTGAAGCTTTCTTT
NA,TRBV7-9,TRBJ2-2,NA,CASSYQSGELFF,TGTGCCAGCAGCTACCAGTCCGGGGAGCTGTTTTTT
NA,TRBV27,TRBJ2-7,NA,CASSPRGPYEQYF,TGTGCCAGCAGTCCGAGAGGCCCCTACGAGCAGTACTTC
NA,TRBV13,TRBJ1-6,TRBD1,CASSSLTGLNSPLHF,TGTGCCAGCAGCTCCCTGACAGGGCTAAATTCACCCCTCCACTTT
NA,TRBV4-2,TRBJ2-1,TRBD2,CASSQEWLAGGNEQFF,TGTGCCAGCAGCCAAGAGTGGCTAGCGGGGGGCAATGAGCAGTTCTTC
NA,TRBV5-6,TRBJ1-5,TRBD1,CASSIGTGNQPQHF,TGTGCCAGCAGCATAGGGACAGGGAATCAGCCCCAGCATTTT
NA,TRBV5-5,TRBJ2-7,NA,CASSRADSYEQYF,TGTGCCAGCAGCCGGGCCGACTCCTACGAGCAGTACTTC
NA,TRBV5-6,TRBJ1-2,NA,CASSPGTENAYYGYTF,TGTGCCAGCAGCCCGGGGACCGAGAATGCCTACTATGGCTACACCTTC
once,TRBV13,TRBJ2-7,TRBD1,CASSLGEDRSPAQQYF,TGTGCCAGCAGCTTAGGGGAGGACAGGTCCCCAGCGCAGCAGTACTTC
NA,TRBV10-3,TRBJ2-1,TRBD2,CAISVLAGEQFF,TGTGCCATCAGTGTTCTAGCGGGAGAGCAGTTCTTC